This T cell receptor (beta chain) was identified during a study of T-cell reconstitution after alpha-beta-depleted transplantation in children. The CDR3 contains 14 residues. Losses at the gene ends were 5 bases for V and 3 bases for J; bases not matched to a gene: 6. Germline V gene data show CDR1 as GTSNPN and CDR2 as SVGIG (reference sequence). Unique molecular identifiers were used in preparing the TCRbeta library. Via MiXCR, TCRdb re-called the PCR reads, giving one row per CDR3 protein. The sample holds roughly 610,000 distinct CDR3 sequences, about 11% seen once. Source: PBMCs from the stem cell graft donor, taken from the stem cell graft. This chain joins TRBV30 and TRBJ2-3; 9 nucleotides agree with TRBD2. The TCR comes from a human donor who donated a stem cell graft to a child with acute myeloid leukemia. For the CDR3, the DNA is TGTGCCTGGGGGGGACTAGCTGGGACAGATACGCAGTATTTT. It translates to CAWGGLAGTDTQYF.